The 15 T cell receptor beta chains below were found in one sample sequenced in a study of CD8 T cells in ankylosing spondylitis (dated by TCRdb to the late 2010s). Library construction relied on 5' RACE. For sequencing, an Illumina HiSeq 2500 was employed. In TCRdb, the public reads were trimmed at Q25 with fastp and aligned with MiXCR, with productive beta chains retained. CDR3 protein sequences are deduplicated, and each keeps its most common genes and DNA. For this sample there are 200,000 to 250,000 distinct CDR3 sequences; about 26% appear just once. The top ten constitute approximately 6.6% of the sample. Input material: blood, either unsorted or a sorted T cell fraction (not recorded which). These receptors were taken from a male donor with ankylosing spondylitis or in good health (not recorded which).

The chain carries TRBV20-1 and TRBJ1-5, with TRBD1 matching 11 bases. The germline gives CDR1 DFQATT, CDR2 SNEGSKA (reference sequence). Germline trimming cut 5 bases from V and 4 bases from J; bases unmatched to any gene: 7. CDR3 length equals 15 residues. The CDR3 loop reads CSAQHGTGGNQPQHF. CDR3 in DNA: TGCAGTGCTCAGCATGGGACAGGGGGAAATCAGCCCCAGCATTTT.

This clonotype was picked up many times. The chain combines TRBV12-3 or TRBV12-4 with TRBJ1-6, with no clear D. V lost 6 bases, J lost 6 bases, and 12 bases lay in between. The CDR3 is 14 amino acids. In DNA, the CDR3 is TGTGCCAGCAGACCCCACTCGGGTAATTCACCCCTCCACTTT. This translates into CASRPHSGNSPLHF.

The chain joins TRBV5-1 to TRBJ2-5, with 12 bases that match TRBD2. The CDR3 is 18 amino acids. Germline V gene data show CDR1 as SGHRS and CDR2 as YFSETQ. V lost 0 bases and J lost 4; bases outside the gene matches: 10. The DNA of the CDR3 is TGCGCCAGCAGCTTGGCCGGGGGACTAGCGGGCGGAGCAGAGACCCAGTACTTC. Translated, it gives CASSLAGGLAGGAETQYF. Looking up the rest from reference TRBV5-1 and TRBJ2-5 gives the full variable domain: KAGVTQTPRYLIKTRGQQVTLSCSPISGHRSVSWYQQTPGQGLQFLFEYFSETQRNKGNFPGRFSGRQFSNSRSEMNVSTLELGDSALYLCASSLAGGLAGGAETQYFGPGTRLLVL.

This clonotype has only a few counts. The chain joins TRBV12-3 or TRBV12-4 to TRBJ2-5; D not resolved. The CDR3 extends over 13 amino acids. Trimming shortened V by 6 bases and J by 5 bases, and 13 bases separated the two germline ends. CDR3 nucleotides: TGTGCCAGCAGACTGTCAAAGACGGAGACCCAGTACTTC. Translation: CASRLSKTETQYF.

At least ten counts were recorded for this clonotype. This chain joins TRBV10-3 and TRBJ2-7, with TRBD2 matching 13 bases. The junction had 5 bases not matched to a gene; V was cut back by 7 bases and J by 5 bases. Germline-derived CDR1 and CDR2 are ENHRY and SYGVKD. The CDR3 is 14 residues long. The CDR3 region is CAIMRGLAGHEQYF. Here the CDR3 DNA reads TGTGCCATCATGCGGGGACTAGCGGGACACGAGCAGTACTTC.

The V and J genes are TRBV5-4 and TRBJ1-5, with 7 bases identical to TRBD1. The CDR3 sequence is 18 residues long. Germline CDR1 reads SGHNT; CDR2 reads YYREEE (reference sequence). V lost 0 bases and J lost 0; bases outside the gene matches: 9. CDR3 residues: CASSLELVGQASNQPQHF. CDR3 nucleotides: TGTGCCAGCAGCTTGGAACTAGTCGGACAGGCTAGCAATCAGCCCCAGCATTTT.

This clonotype occurred many times. This chain joins TRBV10-3 and TRBJ2-4; 8 bases line up with TRBD1. CDR1 is ENHRY and CDR2 is SYGVKD in the germline V gene. J gave up 1 base and V 2 bases, and 10 bases lay outside the gene matches. The CDR3 spans 18 residues. This CDR3 reads CAISESKDNRGAKNIQYF. Here the CDR3 DNA reads TGTGCCATCAGTGAGAGTAAGGATAACAGGGGGGCCAAAAACATTCAGTACTTC.

This clonotype came up a few times. The chain has TRBV12-3 or TRBV12-4 and TRBJ1-4; TRBD1 might be the D (5 bases). The ends were cut back, 5 bases at V and 3 bases at J, with 16 bases in the middle. The CDR3 consists of 16 residues. In DNA, the CDR3 is TGTGCCAGCAGTGAAGTCGCCGGGGGAGCTAATGAAAAACTGTTTTTT. This encodes CASSEVAGGANEKLFF.

This clonotype has ten or more counts. The CDR3: CASSTFSGSSYNEQFF. CDR3 bases: TGTGCCAGCAGCACCTTTAGCGGGAGCTCCTACAATGAGCAGTTCTTC. The V call is TRBV7-2, the J call TRBJ2-1; 9 bases match TRBD2. The CDR3 loop spans 16 amino acids. The germline V gene has CDR1 SGHTA and CDR2 FQGNSA. J lost 0 bases, V lost 5 bases, and 5 bases had no gene match.

This chain connects TRBV18 to TRBJ1-2; 9 bases are shared with TRBD1. There are 13 residues in the CDR3. J was trimmed by 10 bases and V by 5 bases; bases with no gene match: 8. From germline, CDR1 is KGHSH and CDR2 LQKENI. CDR3 sequence (DNA): TGTGCCAGCTCAACAGGACAGGGGAAGACCTACACCTTC. This gives the protein CASSTGQGKTYTF.

This clonotype was found a few times. V and J are TRBV20-1 and TRBJ2-3; a possible D gene is TRBD1 (6 bases). The V gene's germline CDR1 is DFQATT and CDR2 SNEGSKA (reference sequence). CDR3 length: 13 residues. Trimming took off 7 bases at V and 4 bases at J, with 15 bases between the two ends. CDR3 nucleotide sequence: TGCAGTGTTGGGCAGGGGTTTTCAGATACGCAGTATTTT. Translating gives CSVGQGFSDTQYF.

This chain uses TRBV10-3 with TRBJ1-2, with D possibly being TRBD1 (6 bases). From germline, CDR1 is ENHRY and CDR2 SYGVKD. CDR3 length: 16 residues. V was shortened by 5 bases and J by 4 bases, with 20 bases between the two germline ends. CDR3 nucleotide sequence: TGTGCCATCAGTTCGGCAGGGAAATCCAGGGGCTATGGCTACACCTTC. Its protein product is CAISSAGKSRGYGYTF.

The rearrangement uses TRBV5-1 and TRBJ2-1; D gene ambiguous. This CDR3 spans 15 amino acids. Trimming left V 0 bases short and J 2 bases short, with 9 bases between. The V gene's germline CDR1 is SGHRS and CDR2 YFSETQ. The CDR3 sequence: CASSLERVAYNEQFF. The CDR3 DNA sequence: TGCGCCAGCAGCTTGGAAAGGGTCGCCTACAATGAGCAGTTCTTC.

The chain carries TRBV5-5 and TRBJ2-7; D might be TRBD1 (5 bases). Germline loops: CDR1 SGHKS, CDR2 YYEKEE (reference sequence). The CDR3 covers 14 residues. Trimming took 2 bases from V and 3 from J, leaving 12 bases between them. The DNA of the CDR3 is TGTGCCAGCAGCTTCGGTCAGGGAAACTACGAGCAGTACTTC. Its protein product is CASSFGQGNYEQYF.

At least ten counts were recorded for this clonotype. V is TRBV10-3 and J is TRBJ2-2; tentative D call: TRBD1 (5 bases). The germline V gene encodes CDR1 ENHRY and CDR2 SYGVKD. V lost 4 bases to trimming and J lost 3 bases, with 9 bases between them. The CDR3 spans 14 residues. The CDR3 region has the DNA TGTGCCATCAGTGTGAAGACAGACACCGGGGAGCTGTTTTTT. Protein sequence: CAISVKTDTGELFF.